This T cell receptor beta chain was identified during a study of T cell repertoires in cytomegalovirus infection. The study, taken as a whole, reports: Totalled public TCR beta family frequency picked out people who carried CMV plus the relevant HLA.

Turning to this clonotype: Its specificity is not known.

This CDR3 comprises 14 residues. The germline V gene has CDR1 SGHVS and CDR2 FNYEAQ. Trimming stripped 3 bases from V and 9 bases from J, with 14 bases between. TCRdb reanalysed the reads using MiXCR and keeps one entry per CDR3 protein. The sample carries 700,000 to 850,000 distinct CDR3 sequences, approximately 30% recorded once. Source: cultured CD8+ T cells from PBMCs, taken from culture after CMV antigen stimulation. This clonotype was obtained from a human donor in good health (CMV status not recorded). Some clones in this sample may be carry-over from other donors' samples. The gene calls are TRBV7-6 and TRBJ2-2; no firm D call. The CDR3 sequence is CASSLDFPPRELFF. CDR3 DNA: TGTGCCAGCAGCTTGGATTTTCCCCCCCGGGAGCTGTTTTTT. Using reference TRBV7-6 and TRBJ2-2 for the parts outside the CDR3, the full variable domain is GAGVSQSPRYKVTKRGQDVALRCDPISGHVSLYWYRQALGQGPEFLTYFNYEAQQDKSGLPNDRFSAERPEGSISTLTIQRTEQRDSAMYRCASSLDFPPRELFFGEGSRLTVL.